This entry features one TCR beta chain sequence. The source of the sample is a study of blood T cell repertoires in COVID-19. Turning to the study itself: There were acute and convalescent COVID-19 samples, and they came from the United States, Italy and Spain. Sources were T cells, B-cell-depleted T cells, or PBMCs; the material itself was cDNA or gDNA.

With 11 bases removed from V and 5 bases from J, the gap between germline ends came to 16 bases. Looked up from germline, CDR1 is LNHDA and CDR2 is SQIVND (reference sequence). The CDR3 covers 13 residues. Libraries were prepared by immunoSEQ multiplex PCR; TCRdb keeps only in-frame clonotypes and omits some of them. The data contain around 110,000 clones, around 80% of them singletons. The chain joins TRBV19 to TRBJ2-1; possibly TRBD2 for D (5 bases). The sequencing input was peripheral blood. This TCR was recovered from a man aged 65 to 79 with acute or convalescent COVID-19. The CDR3 nucleotides are TGTGCCGCAAGTGGAGGCTGGAACAATGAGCAGTTCTTC. Amino acid sequence: CAASGGWNNEQFF.